The present T cell receptor (beta chain) was sequenced within a study of regulatory T cells in long-lasting Graves disease. Findings and limits, study-wide: Having few samples may have compromised the accuracy. Persistent disease exhibited a predilection for TRBV28, TRBJ1-2 and TRBJ2-5.

On this clonotype: Its antigen remains unidentified.

Arm-PCR of CDR3 regions with iRepertoire HTBI primers generated TCR beta libraries. TCRdb redid the calling of the multiplex PCR reads with MiXCR, one entry per CDR3 protein. The top ten clones hold about a fifth of a sample with 300,000 to 400,000 distinct CDR3 sequences, roughly a sixth of them seen once. Specified time point: newly diagnosed GD, antithyroid drugs for less than 3 months. Extracted RNA from PBMCs served as the source of the TCR library. American Thyroid Association guidelines defined how Graves' disease was diagnosed. From germline, CDR1 is LNHNV and CDR2 YYDKDF (reference sequence). This CDR3 is built from 16 residues. The germline V and J ends were trimmed by 0 bases and 1 base, with 10 bases remaining between them.

The clonotype comes from a female donor with Graves disease. The sample was peripheral blood mononuclear cells (PBMCs), taken at new diagnosis, from a patient treated with antithyroid drugs. V usage is TRBV15 and J usage is TRBJ2-1; maybe TRBD2 (6 bases). This CDR3 is CATSRDRGLSYNEQFF. CDR3 sequence (DNA): TGTGCCACCAGCAGAGATCGGGGACTTTCCTACAATGAGCAGTTCTTC.